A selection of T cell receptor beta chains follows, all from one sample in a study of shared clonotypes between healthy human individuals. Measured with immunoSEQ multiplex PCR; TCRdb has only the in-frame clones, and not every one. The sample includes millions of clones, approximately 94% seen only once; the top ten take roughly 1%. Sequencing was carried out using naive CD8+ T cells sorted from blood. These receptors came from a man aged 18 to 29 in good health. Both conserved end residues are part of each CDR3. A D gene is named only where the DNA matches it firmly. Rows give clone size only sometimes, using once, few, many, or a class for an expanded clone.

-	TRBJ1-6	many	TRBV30	TGTGCCTGGAGTACCAGGGGACCTTCACCCCTCCACTTT	CAWSTRGPSPLHF
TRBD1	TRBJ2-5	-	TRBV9	TGTGCCAGCAGCGTAGTAGGGGGCCTTGAGACCCAGTACTTC	CASSVVGGLETQYF
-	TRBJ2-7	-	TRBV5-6	TGTGCCAGCAGCTTGGCGTCTAGCTACGAGCAGTACTTC	CASSLASSYEQYF
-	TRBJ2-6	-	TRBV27	TGTGCCAGCAGCCCTGGGCCGGGGAGCGGGGCCAACGTCCTGACTTTC	CASSPGPGSGANVLTF
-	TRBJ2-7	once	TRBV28	TGTGCCAGCAGTCTCGACAGCTACGAGCAGTACTTC	CASSLDSYEQYF
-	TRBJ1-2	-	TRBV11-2	TGTGCCAGCAGCTTAGTAGGGGGGGCGCCCCACTATGGCTACACCTTC	CASSLVGGAPHYGYTF
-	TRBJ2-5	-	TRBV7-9	TGTGCCAGCAGCTTAGTTGGGGGCGGGGAGACCCAGTACTTC	CASSLVGGGETQYF
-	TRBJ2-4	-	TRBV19	TGTGCCAGTAGTATTGAGGAGGGGGAGAGTATTCAGTACTTC	CASSIEEGESIQYF
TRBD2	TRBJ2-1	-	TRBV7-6	TGTGCCAGCAGCTGGACTCTAGCGGACACCTACAATGAGCAGTTCTTC	CASSWTLADTYNEQFF
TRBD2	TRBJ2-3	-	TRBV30	TGTGCCTGGAGTGTAGGTAGCGGGAGCACAGATACGCAGTATTTT	CAWSVGSGSTDTQYF
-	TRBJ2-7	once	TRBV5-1	TGCGCCAGCAGCTGGGTTTCCTCCTACGAGCAGTACTTC	CASSWVSSYEQYF
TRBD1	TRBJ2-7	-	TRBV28	TGTGCCAGCAGTGCCAGACAGGGGGGCCACGAGCAGTACTTC	CASSARQGGHEQYF
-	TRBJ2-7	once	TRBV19	TGTGCCAGTAGTGCGGGACAGCTCGATGGTTACGAGCAGTACTTC	CASSAGQLDGYEQYF
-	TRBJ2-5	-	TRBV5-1	TGCGCCAGCAGCTTGCTGGGATCAGGGGAGACCCAGTACTTC	CASSLLGSGETQYF
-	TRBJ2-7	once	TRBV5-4	TGTGCCAGCAGCTCGGGACCGATCTACGAGCAGTACTTC	CASSSGPIYEQYF
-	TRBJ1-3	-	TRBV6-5	TGTGCCAGCAGTCCAGTAACAGGGAGAGGAAACACCATATATTTT	CASSPVTGRGNTIYF
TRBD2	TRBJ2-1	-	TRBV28	TGTGCCAGCAGGACCGGGACTAGCGGTATCAATGAGCAGTTCTTC	CASRTGTSGINEQFF
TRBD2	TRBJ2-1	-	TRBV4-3	TGCGCCAGCAGCCTAGCGGGAGGTGGGGAGCAGTTCTTC	CASSLAGGGEQFF
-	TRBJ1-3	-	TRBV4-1	TGCGCCAGCAGCCCGCTCGGGGTGGAGGGAAACACCATATATTTT	CASSPLGVEGNTIYF
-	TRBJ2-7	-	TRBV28	TGTGCCAGCAATTTTCTTGGACAGAGCTCCTACGAGCAGTACTTC	CASNFLGQSSYEQYF
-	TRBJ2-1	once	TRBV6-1	TGTGCCAGCAGTGACCCTGAGGGGGTATTAAACTACAATGAGCAGTTCTTC	CASSDPEGVLNYNEQFF
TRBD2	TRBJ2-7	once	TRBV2	TGTGCCAGCAGTGAAAGAGGGGAGGGGATCTCCTACGAGCAGTACTTC	CASSERGEGISYEQYF
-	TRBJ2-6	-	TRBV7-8	TGTGCCAGCAGCTTGGCGGGCCCGAACTCTGGGGCCAACGTCCTGACTTTC	CASSLAGPNSGANVLTF
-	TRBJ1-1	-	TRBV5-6	TGTGCCAGCAATATGGGCAATTTGAACACTGAAGCTTTCTTT	CASNMGNLNTEAFF
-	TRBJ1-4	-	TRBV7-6	TGTGCCAGCAGCTTAACAGACAGTCGGAATGAAAAACTGTTTTTT	CASSLTDSRNEKLFF
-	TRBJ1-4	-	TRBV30	TGTGCCTGGAGTCCTCCGGGGGGGTTAAATGAAAAACTGTTTTTT	CAWSPPGGLNEKLFF
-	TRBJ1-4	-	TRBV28	TGTGCCAGCAAAGACTTCTTTGGTGAAAAACTGTTTTTT	CASKDFFGEKLFF
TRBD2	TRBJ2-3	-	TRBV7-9	TGTGCCAGCAGCCCCCCGGGACTAGCGGGGGAAAGCACAGATACGCAGTATTTT	CASSPPGLAGESTDTQYF
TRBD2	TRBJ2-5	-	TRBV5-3	TGTGCCAGAAGCTTGGTCACCGGGAGGGACCAAGAGACCCAGTACTTC	CARSLVTGRDQETQYF
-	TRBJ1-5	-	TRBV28	TGTGCCAGCCGATCACAGGGTTTGGGTCAGCCCCAGCATTTT	CASRSQGLGQPQHF
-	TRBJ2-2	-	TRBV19	TGTGCCAGTAGTAATCAGGGAGTCGGGGAGCTGTTTTTT	CASSNQGVGELFF
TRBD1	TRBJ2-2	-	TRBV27	TGTGCCAGCAGTCTAGGGACAGGGGGAACCGGGGAGCTGTTTTTT	CASSLGTGGTGELFF
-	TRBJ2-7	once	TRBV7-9	TGTGCCAGCAGCTTAGCGTCGGGTCGGGGCCTACACTACGAGCAGTACTTC	CASSLASGRGLHYEQYF
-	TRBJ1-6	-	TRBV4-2	TGTGCCAGCAGCCCGACCAGCAATTCACCCCTCCACTTT	CASSPTSNSPLHF
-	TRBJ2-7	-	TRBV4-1	TGCGCCAGCAGCCAAGAGGGGGGAACCTACGAGCAGTACTTC	CASSQEGGTYEQYF
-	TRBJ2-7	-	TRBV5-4	TGTGCCAGCAGCCTGCAGGGTCGGGGAGGATTAATGTACGAGCAGTACTTC	CASSLQGRGGLMYEQYF
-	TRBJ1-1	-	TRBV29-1	TGCAGCGTTATCGGTGCCGGCGGGGGGACTGAAGCTTTCTTT	CSVIGAGGGTEAFF
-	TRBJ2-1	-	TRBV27	TGTGCCAGCAGTTTAGACAGAGCCAGGAATGAGCAGTTCTTC	CASSLDRARNEQFF
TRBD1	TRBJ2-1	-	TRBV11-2	TGTGCCAGCAGCTTAGAGGGACAGGGACCGGGTGAGCAGTTCTTC	CASSLEGQGPGEQFF
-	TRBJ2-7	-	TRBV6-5	TGTGCCAGCAGTTACGAAGAAGGGGTGTCCGAGCAGTACTTC	CASSYEEGVSEQYF
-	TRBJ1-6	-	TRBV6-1	TGTGCCAGCAGTGAAGCCACAGTGTCAAATTCACCCCTCCACTTT	CASSEATVSNSPLHF
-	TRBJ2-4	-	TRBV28	TGTGCCAGCAGTTTACCTGACAGACCCCAGTACTTC	CASSLPDRPQYF
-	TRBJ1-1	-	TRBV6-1	TGTGCCAGCAGTGAAGCCAGAATTCATGAAGCTTTCTTT	CASSEARIHEAFF
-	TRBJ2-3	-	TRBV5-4	TGTGCCAGCAGCTTCGGGGGAGGATCGGCAGATACGCAGTATTTT	CASSFGGGSADTQYF
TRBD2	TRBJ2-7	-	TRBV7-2	TGTGCCAGCAGCTCGCGGGGGTTACCCTACGAGCAGTACTTC	CASSSRGLPYEQYF
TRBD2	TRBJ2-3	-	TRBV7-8	TGTGCCAGCAGCTTAACGCCGCTAGCGGGGACAGATACGCAGTATTTT	CASSLTPLAGTDTQYF
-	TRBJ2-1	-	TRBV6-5	TGTGCCAGCAGTTCCTGGACCCGTAATGACAATGAGCAGTTCTTC	CASSSWTRNDNEQFF
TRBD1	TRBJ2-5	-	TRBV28	TGTGCCAGCAGTTTATATTCCGGACAGGTACAAGAGACCCAGTACTTC	CASSLYSGQVQETQYF